These 10 T cell receptor beta chains were all obtained from the same sample, sequenced in a study of T cells after yellow fever vaccination. TCRdb re-derived calls from the 5' RACE reads in MiXCR, one entry per CDR3 protein. The sample holds 500,000 to 650,000 distinct CDR3 sequences, approximately 13% seen once. The input for sequencing was PBMCs, taken on the day of the yellow fever booster vaccination. The receptors stem from a man under 40 who received the YFV17D yellow fever vaccine.

This clonotype has a handful of counts. The chain recombines TRBV10-2 with TRBJ2-1, with D possibly matching TRBD1 (6 bases). Between the trimmed V and J ends, which lost 8 bases and 12 bases, there was a span of 14 bases. The CDR3 runs 11 residues. Germline lookup yields CDR1 WSHSY and CDR2 SAAADI. This CDR3 reads CASGQGFGQFF. CDR3 nucleotide sequence: TGCGCCAGCGGCCAGGGGTTCGGGCAGTTCTTC.

The gene calls are TRBV20-1 and TRBJ1-2; 9 bases map to TRBD1. The CDR3 runs 10 residues. Per germline, CDR1 DFQATT and CDR2 SNEGSKA (reference sequence). The CDR3, as DNA: TGCAGCTACAGGGGGCTCGGCTACACCTTC. This encodes CSYRGLGYTF.

In its sample, this clonotype was seen a few times. The chain uses TRBV2 and TRBJ1-1, with 7 bases fitting TRBD1. Germline V lookup: CDR1 SNHLY, CDR2 FYNNEI. This CDR3 spans 13 amino acids. With 6 bases clipped from V and 3 bases from J, the junction kept 4 bases outside the gene matches. This CDR3 reads CASRVTGYTEAFF. In DNA, the CDR3 is TGTGCCAGCAGAGTGACAGGGTACACTGAAGCTTTCTTT. Looking up the rest from reference TRBV2 and TRBJ1-1 gives the full variable domain: EPEVTQTPSHQVTQMGQEVILRCVPISNHLYFYWYRQILGQKVEFLVSFYNNEISEKSEIFDDQFSVERPDGSNFTLKIRSTKLEDSAMYFCASRVTGYTEAFFGQGTRLTVV.

This clonotype was seen a handful of times. The genes are TRBV6-2 or TRBV6-3 and TRBJ2-2; D gene uncertain. CDR1 and CDR2 (germline): MNHEY, SVGEGT. This CDR3 region has 13 residues. The V end was cut by 2 bases, the J end by 4 bases, with 5 bases between. CDR3 DNA: TGTGCCAGCAGTTACGGTCCCACCGGGGAGCTGTTTTTT. Protein product: CASSYGPTGELFF.

This clonotype was found a few times. J is TRBJ2-1 and V is TRBV12-3 or TRBV12-4; no firm D call. Trimming pared 8 bases from V and 11 bases from J, leaving 13 bases between. The CDR3 is made up of 11 amino acids. The CDR3 protein is CASALSGKQFF. The CDR3 DNA sequence: TGTGCCAGCGCCCTAAGTGGAAAGCAGTTCTTC.

The chain is built from TRBV5-1 and TRBJ2-3, with D maybe TRBD2 (5 bases). The CDR3 is made up of 19 amino acids. The germline CDR1 and CDR2 sequences are SGHRS and YFSETQ. The V end lost 1 base, the J end lost 0 bases, and 21 bases lay between the germline ends. The DNA of the CDR3 is TGCGCCAGCAGCTTGCTTCTAGCCAAGAATCCTTTAAGCACAGATACGCAGTATTTT. It encodes CASSLLLAKNPLSTDTQYF.

The rearrangement joins TRBV11-2 to TRBJ2-1; possible D gene TRBD2, 5 bases. The germline V and J ends were trimmed by 6 bases and 9 bases, with 21 bases remaining between them. Germline values: CDR1 SGHAT, CDR2 FQNNGV. The CDR3 has 15 amino acids. The CDR3 sequence: CASREGRFGLVEQFF. CDR3 sequence (DNA): TGTGCCAGCAGAGAGGGCAGGTTCGGGTTGGTTGAGCAGTTCTTC.

With respect to this clonotype: A read error may produce the germline difference seen at one junction end. V usage is TRBV7-9 and J usage is TRBJ2-5; 11 positions agree with TRBD1. The CDR3 runs to 13 residues. CDR1 is SEHNR, CDR2 FQNEAQ, per germline (reference sequence). CDR3 amino acids: CAGRDRGTETQYF. CDR3 DNA: TGTGCCGGCAGGGACAGGGGGACTGAGACCCAGTACTTC.

Turning to this clonotype: The conserved phenylalanine or tryptophan normally closing the CDR3 is absent here, so this likely arose from a read error. V and J are TRBV20-1 and TRBJ2-1, with TRBD2 matching 12 bases. Germline V CDR1 and CDR2: DFQATT, SNEGSKA (reference sequence). This CDR3 comprises 15 residues. Unmatched junction bases numbered 12, after V lost 6 bases and J lost 9 bases. Here the CDR3 DNA reads TGCAGTGCAGGCAGAAGGACTAGCGGGATTGTTGAGCAGTTCCTC. Its translation is CSAGRRTSGIVEQFL.

This clonotype was observed many times. The chain couples TRBV20-1 to TRBJ2-4; 9 bases line up with TRBD1. The CDR3 runs 16 residues. CDR1 and CDR2 (germline): DFQATT, SNEGSKA (reference sequence). CDR3 region: CRAQDRGNQAKNIQYF. The CDR3 DNA is TGCAGGGCCCAGGACAGGGGCAATCAAGCCAAAAACATTCAGTACTTC.